These T cell receptor beta chains were read from a single sample in a study of early T cells in non-severe SARS-CoV-2 infection. TCRdb reprocessed the 5' RACE reads via MiXCR and lists one record per CDR3 protein. The table has 30,000 or so distinct CDR3 sequences, 5% to 5.5% seen once; the top ten hold around 3.4%. The source material was whole blood. The receptor set was obtained from an adult who was a healthcare worker with PCR-confirmed SARS-CoV-2 infection or an uninfected control (not recorded which). The CDR3 runs from the conserved cysteine through the conserved F or W. The D gene is left open where the match is weak. Only some rows state a clone size, as once, few, many or a class for expanded clones.

abundance | j_gene | v_gene | d_gene | CDR3nt | CDR3aa
many | TRBJ1-4 | TRBV20-1 | . | TGCAGTGCTAGGAGTGGGGCTTCGGAAAAACTGTTTTTT | CSARSGASEKLFF
few | TRBJ2-3 | TRBV5-6 | . | TGTGCCAGCAGCCCTGGACAGATCACAGATACGCAGTATTTT | CASSPGQITDTQYF
many | TRBJ1-1 | TRBV5-1 | TRBD1 | TGCGCCAGCAGCTTGGACAGGGGCCTCACTGAAGCTTTCTTT | CASSLDRGLTEAFF
few | TRBJ1-4 | TRBV10-3 | . | TGTGCCATCAACTCGGGGAATGAAAAACTGTTTTTT | CAINSGNEKLFF
few | TRBJ2-1 | TRBV20-1 | . | TGCAGTGCTAGAGATCGTCTTACCGGGGAGTTCTTC | CSARDRLTGEFF
. | TRBJ2-1 | TRBV9 | TRBD2 | TGTGCCAGCAGCCGTGGACTAGCGGGAAGCGGGGTTTATGATGAGCAGTTCTTC | CASSRGLAGSGVYDEQFF
many | TRBJ2-7 | TRBV12-3/TRBV12-4 | TRBD1 | TGTGCCAGCAGTGCTCCGGGGATGGACAGGGGATACGAGCAGTACTTC | CASSAPGMDRGYEQYF
many | TRBJ2-7 | TRBV14 | TRBD2 | TGTGCCAGCAGCCAAGTAACGGGACTACCTTTATCCTACGAGCAGTACTTC | CASSQVTGLPLSYEQYF
many | TRBJ1-5 | TRBV28 | . | TGTGCCAGCAGTTTTTTAAGGGGTAACCAGCCCCAGCATTTT | CASSFLRGNQPQHF
many | TRBJ2-3 | TRBV6-5 | . | TGTGCCAGCAAAAGCGGCCACTCAGCAGATACGCAGTATTTT | CASKSGHSADTQYF
many | TRBJ1-1 | TRBV7-3 | TRBD1 | TGTGCCAGCAGCTGGAGGGACAGTATCACTGAAGCTTTCTTT | CASSWRDSITEAFF
. | TRBJ2-2 | TRBV2 | TRBD1 | TGTGCCAGCAGTCCCAGGACAGGGATCACCGGGGAGCTGTTTTTT | CASSPRTGITGELFF
many | TRBJ2-1 | TRBV4-3 | TRBD2 | TGCGCCAGCAGCCAAGATCCTAGCGGGAGGGCCAATGAGCAGTTCTTC | CASSQDPSGRANEQFF
many | TRBJ2-5 | TRBV11-2 | . | TGTGCCAGCAGCTTAATCTCCAGAGGACAAGAGACCCAGTACTTC | CASSLISRGQETQYF
many | TRBJ1-4 | TRBV7-9 | TRBD1 | TGTGCCAGCAGCCCCCGGACAGGGAACGTTGTAGGTGAAAAACTGTTTTTT | CASSPRTGNVVGEKLFF
. | TRBJ1-1 | TRBV3-1 | TRBD1 | TGTGCCAGCAGCCCCGGGACAGGGTGGGAAGCTTTCTTT | CASSPGTGWEAFF
. | TRBJ2-1 | TRBV7-2 | TRBD2 | TGTGCCAGCAGCTTCCGAGCCTCTAGCGGGAGACTCAATGAGCAGTTCTTC | CASSFRASSGRLNEQFF
many | TRBJ2-1 | TRBV11-2 | . | TGTGCCAGCAGCTTAGACCGTTTGGGGAATGAGCAGTTCTTC | CASSLDRLGNEQFF
many | TRBJ2-7 | TRBV7-9 | TRBD1 | TGTGCCAGCAGCTCAGACAGGGGTAGAGTATACGAGCAGTACTTC | CASSSDRGRVYEQYF
. | TRBJ2-1 | TRBV11-2 | . | TGTGCCAGCAGCGTAACCTGGACCCCCGGTGAGCAGTTCTTC | CASSVTWTPGEQFF
few | TRBJ2-7 | TRBV28 | TRBD1 | TGTGCCAGCAGTCTACAAGGGACAGGTCCCTCCTACGAGCAGTACTTC | CASSLQGTGPSYEQYF
many | TRBJ2-2 | TRBV19 | TRBD1 | TGTGCCAGTAGTATGGGACAGGTGAACACCGGGGAGCTGTTTTTT | CASSMGQVNTGELFF
many | TRBJ2-7 | TRBV5-4 | . | TGTGCCAGCAGCTTGGCCGTACTGACGGAGGGAGGCGACGAGCAGTACTTC | CASSLAVLTEGGDEQYF
. | TRBJ1-2 | TRBV7-2 | . | TGTGCCAGCAGCGGGGAAGGAGGCTACACCTTC | CASSGEGGYTF
. | TRBJ2-5 | TRBV29-1 | TRBD2 | TGCAGCGTTGAGAGCGGGAGTACGGAGACCCAGTACTTC | CSVESGSTETQYF
few | TRBJ2-5 | TRBV29-1 | . | TGCAGCGTTGAGGTGGAGGTGGAGACCCAGTACTTC | CSVEVEVETQYF
many | TRBJ1-5 | TRBV27 | TRBD1 | TGTGCCAGCAATCGACAGGGTAGCAGCAATCAGCCCCAGCATTTT | CASNRQGSSNQPQHF
. | TRBJ2-1 | TRBV20-1 | TRBD2 | TGCAGTGCTAGAGATCATAGCGGGGGCTCCTACAATGAGCAGTTCTTC | CSARDHSGGSYNEQFF
many | TRBJ2-3 | TRBV28 | TRBD1 | TGTGCCAGCAGTGAACCTCGGCACAGGGGAAACAGCACAGATACGCAGTATTTT | CASSEPRHRGNSTDTQYF
. | TRBJ2-3 | TRBV7-2 | . | TGTGATAACTGCACAGATACGCAGTATTTT | CDNCTDTQYF
many | TRBJ2-1 | TRBV11-2 | TRBD2 | TGTGCCAGCAGCGAAATAGCGGGAGGGAAAGGAAATGAGCAGTTCTTC | CASSEIAGGKGNEQFF
few | TRBJ2-5 | TRBV18 | . | TGTGCCAGCTCACCACGCGGACAGAGTGCCCAAGAGACCCAGTACTTC | CASSPRGQSAQETQYF
medium-sized | TRBJ2-2 | TRBV7-8 | . | TGTGCCAGCAGCTTGAGATCCGGGGAGCTGTTTTTT | CASSLRSGELFF
. | TRBJ2-1 | TRBV27 | TRBD2 | TGTGCCAGCAGTCAGACTAGCGGGAGTCTTCGGGGCTACAATGAGCAGTTCTTC | CASSQTSGSLRGYNEQFF
many | TRBJ1-1 | TRBV11-2 | . | TGTGCCAGCAGCTTAGGCTGGGGGGGTGCCACTGAAGCTTTCTTT | CASSLGWGGATEAFF
many | TRBJ2-2 | TRBV29-1 | TRBD2 | TGCAGCGTCATGACTAGCGGGGGGACCGGGGAGCTGTTTTTT | CSVMTSGGTGELFF
many | TRBJ1-4 | TRBV3-1 | TRBD1 | TGTGCCAGCAGCCCGGGACAGGGAGCCGAAAAACTGTTTTTT | CASSPGQGAEKLFF
many | TRBJ2-4 | TRBV2 | TRBD2 | TGTGCCAGCAGTGAACGGGTAGCGGGGGTACTAGCCAAAAACATTCAGTACTTC | CASSERVAGVLAKNIQYF
many | TRBJ2-1 | TRBV6-2/TRBV6-3 | . | TGTGCCAGCAGTACCGGACCCTCTAAGGTCTACAATGAGCAGTTCTTC | CASSTGPSKVYNEQFF
. | TRBJ2-5 | TRBV11-2 | TRBD1 | TGTGCCAGCAGGACGGACAGGGTGGCGTACCAAGAGAGGACCCAGTACTTC | CASRTDRVAYQERTQYF
few | TRBJ1-5 | TRBV24-1 | . | TGTGCCACCAGGGACGGGCCCGATCAGCCCCAGCATTTT | CATRDGPDQPQHF
. | TRBJ1-3 | TRBV28 | . | TGTGCCAGCAGTTTACTGGGGACTGGAAACACCATATATTTT | CASSLLGTGNTIYF
many | TRBJ2-1 | TRBV3-1 | . | TGTGCCAGCAGCCAAGGCGGGGATTGGTACAATGAGCAGTTCTTC | CASSQGGDWYNEQFF
. | TRBJ2-3 | TRBV10-2 | . | TGCGCCAGCATCGGACAAAGCACAGATACGCAGTATTTT | CASIGQSTDTQYF
. | TRBJ2-3 | TRBV10-2 | . | TGCGCCAGCCTCCGGGAGATAGGACAAGATACGCAGTATTTT | CASLREIGQDTQYF
many | TRBJ1-1 | TRBV5-5 | . | TGTGCCAGCAGCTTGGTAGTAGCGAACACTGAAGCTTTCTTT | CASSLVVANTEAFF
. | TRBJ2-5 | TRBV11-2 | TRBD2 | TGTGCCAGCAGCCCGGGACTAGCGGGAGCGGAGACCCAGTACTTC | CASSPGLAGAETQYF
many | TRBJ1-6 | TRBV4-2 | . | TGTGCCAGCAGCCAAGATCAGTTCGCTAATTCACCCCTCCACTTT | CASSQDQFANSPLHF
many | TRBJ2-5 | TRBV7-6 | TRBD2 | TGTGCCAGCAGCGCGCTCCCCCCGACTAGCGGGAGGGCATCCCAAGAGACCCAGTACTTC | CASSALPPTSGRASQETQYF
few | TRBJ1-5 | TRBV28 | TRBD1 | TGTGCCAGCAGTTCTCCGGGACAGGGCTTAAATCAGCCCCAGCATTTT | CASSSPGQGLNQPQHF
many | TRBJ1-2 | TRBV27 | TRBD1 | TGTGCCAGCGGGTCGCAGGGACAGGGCTACGGCTACACCTTC | CASGSQGQGYGYTF
many | TRBJ2-1 | TRBV2 | . | TGTGCCAGCAGTGACGCGGTAACCTACAATGAGCAGTTCTTC | CASSDAVTYNEQFF
few | TRBJ2-3 | TRBV19 | TRBD2 | TGTGCCAGTAGTAGGGCCAGGCGGGAGAGTACAGATACGCAGTATTTT | CASSRARRESTDTQYF
many | TRBJ2-1 | TRBV20-1 | TRBD1 | TGCAGTGGTGGTACAGGGGAAATGGGCGTGCAGTTCTTC | CSGGTGEMGVQFF